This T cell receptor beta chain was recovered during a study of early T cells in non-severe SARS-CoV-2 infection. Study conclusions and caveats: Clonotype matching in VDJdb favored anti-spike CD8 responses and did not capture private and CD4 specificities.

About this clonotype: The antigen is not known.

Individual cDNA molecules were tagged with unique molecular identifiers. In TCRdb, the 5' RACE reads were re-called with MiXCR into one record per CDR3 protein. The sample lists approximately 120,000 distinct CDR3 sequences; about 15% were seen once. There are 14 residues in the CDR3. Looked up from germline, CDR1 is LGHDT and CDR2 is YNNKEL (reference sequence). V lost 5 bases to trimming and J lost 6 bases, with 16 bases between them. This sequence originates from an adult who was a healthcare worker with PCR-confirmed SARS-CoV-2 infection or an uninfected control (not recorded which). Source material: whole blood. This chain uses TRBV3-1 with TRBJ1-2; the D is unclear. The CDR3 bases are TGTGCCAGCAGCGACCAACAGCAGGCGCATGGCTACACCTTC. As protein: CASSDQQQAHGYTF.